This T cell receptor (beta chain) was found in a study of blood T cell repertoires in COVID-19. Overall study: Spain, Italy and the United States supplied samples that represented acute and convalescent COVID-19. The cDNA or gDNA used as material had been derived from T cells, B-cell-depleted T cells, or PBMCs.

Germline CDR1 is SNHLY and CDR2 is FYNNEI. Unmatched junction bases numbered 2, after V lost 4 bases and J lost 5 bases. This CDR3 is built from 14 residues. Original processing notes: Reference gene primer amplification gave nucleated cell count estimates. Clones were sequenced by immunoSEQ multiplex PCR, and TCRdb holds only the in-frame ones, with some missing. D and trimming come from the DNA, and the V and J calls and clone size come from that table. Found here are a few hundred thousand clones, roughly nine tenths of them singletons; the top ten hold over 2%. The gene calls are TRBV2 and TRBJ2-3; TRBD1 aligns across 11 bases. Sequenced: peripheral blood. This receptor was obtained from a woman in her forties or fifties with acute or convalescent COVID-19. The CDR3 is CASSGTGGRDTQYF. The CDR3 DNA reads TGTGCCAGCAGTGGGACAGGGGGCAGAGATACGCAGTATTTT.